The present T cell receptor (beta chain) was sequenced within a study of T cell repertoires in cytomegalovirus infection. The overall study: Indicated by public TCR beta signatures were CMV infection and matching HLA type. Study results and caveats: CMV carriers with the relevant HLA were identified by cumulative public TCR beta family frequency. Predominance within the ex vivo response was attributable to HLA-C-restricted CMV-specific TCR beta clonotypes.

As regards this clonotype: The antigen is undetermined.

Each CDR3 protein is one row after TCRdb ran MiXCR on the reads. The repertoire holds some 180,000 distinct CDR3 sequences, roughly a sixth seen once, with almost 25% in the top ten. V dropped 8 bases and J dropped 0; count of bases not matched to a gene: 3. This CDR3 has 15 residues. The source is a human donor in good health (CMV status not recorded). Some clones in this sample may be carry-over from other donors' samples. The rearrangement uses TRBV12-3 or TRBV12-4 and TRBJ2-3, with 12 bases matching TRBD2. The source material was CD8+ T cells from PBMCs. The CDR3 loop reads CASGLAGPSTDTQYF. Here the CDR3 DNA reads TGTGCCAGCGGACTAGCGGGGCCTAGCACAGATACGCAGTATTTT.